This paragraph reports one T cell receptor (beta chain). The antigen is not known. The sample originates from a study of cytomegalovirus exposure and HLA in healthy donors. PCR amplification relied on 60 Vbeta primers (plus 13 Jbeta primers). TCRdb keeps only in-frame clones here, not all; method: immunoSEQ multiplex PCR. This sample carries 85,000 to 100,000 clones, more than 65% of them seen once, and the ten largest clones take about 1.2%. V shed 6 bases and J 6 bases; nucleotides not matched to a gene: 14. The germline CDR1 and CDR2 sequences are SGHDT and YYEEEE. The CDR3 extends over 15 amino acids. Notes on the study in general: The authors listed around 150 TCR beta chains as cytomegalovirus-associated.

The sequence came from a girl aged 2-15 years in good health and CMV-seropositive. The source material was PBMCs. The V gene is TRBV5-6, the J gene TRBJ2-7, with TRBD2 matching 8 bases. The CDR3 sequence is CASTPGRAGVSEQYF. CDR3 coding DNA: TGTGCCAGCACTCCGGGGAGAGCGGGAGTTAGCGAGCAGTACTTC.